These 8 T cell receptor beta chains were sequenced from one sample in a study of blood T cell repertoires in COVID-19. Profiled with immunoSEQ multiplex PCR; TCRdb holds only in-frame clones, not every one. The sample has 90,000 to 110,000 clones; about four fifths are singletons. The specimen sequenced was peripheral blood. The receptors originated from a woman between 65 and 79 years old with acute or convalescent COVID-19.

In nucleotides, the CDR3 is TGTGCCAGCAGTGAAGCGGCCGGTTGGGAGACTGAAGCTTTCTTT. The encoded protein is CASSEAAGWETEAFF. The rearrangement uses TRBV6-1 and TRBJ1-1, with D hard to call. This CDR3 spans 15 amino acids. The V gene's germline CDR1 is MNHNS and CDR2 SASEGT. Deletions cut 0 bases from V and 5 bases from J, with 13 bases between.

The chain links TRBV5-1 to TRBJ1-1; perhaps TRBD1 as D (6 bases). V was clipped by 3 bases and J by 1 base, with 19 bases between them. Germline V gives CDR1 SGHRS, CDR2 YFSETQ. The CDR3 loop spans 17 amino acids. This CDR3 is CASSWRTGMTQNTEAFF. Here the CDR3 DNA reads TGCGCCAGCAGCTGGAGAACAGGGATGACGCAGAACACTGAAGCTTTCTTT.

The chain is built from TRBV7-9 and TRBJ2-7; a weak D match, TRBD2 (7 bases). V lost 5 bases and J lost 4, with 12 bases in between. Germline V CDR1 and CDR2: SEHNR, FQNEAQ (reference sequence). This CDR3 has 13 residues. CDR3 coding DNA: TGTGCCAGCAGCAACAGGGAGGGGTACGAGCAGTACTTC. It specifies CASSNREGYEQYF. Complete variable domain (other parts from reference TRBV7-9 and TRBJ2-7): DTGVSQNPRHKITKRGQNVTFRCDPISEHNRLYWYRQTLGQGPEFLTYFQNEAQLEKSRLLSDRFSAERPKGSFSTLEIQRTEQGDSAMYLCASSNREGYEQYFGPGTRLTVT.

The CDR3 here is CASSVQGVNGKLFF. The CDR3 coding sequence is TGTGCCAGTAGTGTACAGGGTGTTAACGGAAAACTGTTTTTT. J is TRBJ1-4 and V is TRBV19; tentative D call: TRBD1 (6 bases). From germline, CDR1 is LNHDA and CDR2 SQIVND (reference sequence). CDR3 length equals 14 residues. V gave up 5 bases and J gave up 10 bases, with 17 bases separating them.

The V and J genes are TRBV6-2 or TRBV6-3 and TRBJ2-2; 8 bases line up with TRBD1. Germline-derived CDR1 and CDR2 are MNHEY and SVGEGT. This CDR3 comprises 15 residues. V lost 4 bases to trimming and J lost 4 bases; unmatched junction nucleotides: 5. The CDR3 DNA reads TGTGCCAGCAGTTCCCAACAGGGGGGCACCGGGGAGCTGTTTTTT. It specifies CASSSQQGGTGELFF.

The chain joins TRBV5-1 to TRBJ1-1, with TRBD1 matching 8 bases. V was pared by 5 bases and J by 3 bases, with 6 bases of the junction left unmatched. The CDR3 is 14 amino acids. The germline V gene has CDR1 SGHRS and CDR2 YFSETQ. CDR3 region: CASRPTGADTEAFF. CDR3 coding DNA: TGCGCCAGCAGGCCGACAGGGGCTGACACTGAAGCTTTCTTT. The entire variable domain, with the rest obtained from reference TRBV5-1 and TRBJ1-1, is as follows: KAGVTQTPRYLIKTRGQQVTLSCSPISGHRSVSWYQQTPGQGLQFLFEYFSETQRNKGNFPGRFSGRQFSNSRSEMNVSTLELGDSALYLCASRPTGADTEAFFGQGTRLTVV.

The V gene is TRBV7-9, the J gene TRBJ2-1; D possibly corresponds to TRBD1 (5 bases). CDR1 SEHNR and CDR2 FQNEAQ come from the germline V gene (reference sequence). Trimming pared 0 bases from V and 8 bases from J, leaving 11 bases between. CDR3 length: 14 amino acids. Here the CDR3 reads CASSLAGGAHEQFF. DNA for the CDR3: TGTGCCAGCAGCTTAGCGGGTGGGGCACATGAGCAGTTCTTC. Full variable domain (missing parts from reference TRBV7-9 and TRBJ2-1): DTGVSQNPRHKITKRGQNVTFRCDPISEHNRLYWYRQTLGQGPEFLTYFQNEAQLEKSRLLSDRFSAERPKGSFSTLEIQRTEQGDSAMYLCASSLAGGAHEQFFGPGTRLTVL.

CDR3 in amino acids: CASSMGYRVRYTF. The CDR3 DNA sequence: TGTGCCAGTAGTATGGGATACAGGGTTCGCTACACCTTC. V and J are TRBV19 and TRBJ1-2, with a tentative D call TRBD1 (6 bases). CDR3 size: 13 residues. Germline V gene sequence: CDR1 LNHDA, CDR2 SQIVND (reference sequence). Trimming took 3 bases from V and 9 from J, leaving 14 bases between them.